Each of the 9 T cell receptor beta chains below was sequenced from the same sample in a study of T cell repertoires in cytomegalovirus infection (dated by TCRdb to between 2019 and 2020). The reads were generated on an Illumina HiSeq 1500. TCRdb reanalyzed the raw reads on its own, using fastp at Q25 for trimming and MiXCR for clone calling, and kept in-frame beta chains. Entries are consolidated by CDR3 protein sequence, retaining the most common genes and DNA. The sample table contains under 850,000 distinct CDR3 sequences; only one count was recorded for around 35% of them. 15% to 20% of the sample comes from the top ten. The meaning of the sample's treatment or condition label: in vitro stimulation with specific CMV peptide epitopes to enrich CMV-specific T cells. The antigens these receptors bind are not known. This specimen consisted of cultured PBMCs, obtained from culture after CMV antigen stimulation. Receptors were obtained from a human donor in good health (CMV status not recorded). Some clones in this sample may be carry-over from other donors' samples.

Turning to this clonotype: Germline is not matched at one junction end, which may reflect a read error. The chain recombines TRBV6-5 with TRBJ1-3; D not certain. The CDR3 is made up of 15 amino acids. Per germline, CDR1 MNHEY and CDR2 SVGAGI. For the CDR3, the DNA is TGTGCCAGCAGTCCCGACGGATCCTCTGGAAACACCATATCTTTT. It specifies CASSPDGSSGNTISF.

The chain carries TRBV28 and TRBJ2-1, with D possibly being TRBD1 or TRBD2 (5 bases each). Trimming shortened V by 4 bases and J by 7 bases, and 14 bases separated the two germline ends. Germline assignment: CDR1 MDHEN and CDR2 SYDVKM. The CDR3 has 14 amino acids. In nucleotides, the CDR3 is TGTGCCAGCAGTTCCCTTGGGGACGGGAATGAGCAGTTCTTC. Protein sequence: CASSSLGDGNEQFF.

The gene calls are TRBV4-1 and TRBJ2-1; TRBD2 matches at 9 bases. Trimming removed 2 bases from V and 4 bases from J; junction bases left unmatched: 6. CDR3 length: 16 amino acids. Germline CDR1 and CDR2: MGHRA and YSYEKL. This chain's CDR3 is CASSQIAGAPYNEQFF. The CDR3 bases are TGCGCCAGCAGCCAAATAGCGGGAGCCCCTTACAATGAGCAGTTCTTC.

The CDR3 spells CASGGGRPVPRYF. The CDR3 nucleotides read TGTGCCAGCGGCGGCGGGAGGCCGGTACCGCGGTACTTC. This sequence joins TRBV6-5 and TRBJ2-7; 8 bases agree with TRBD2. Germline CDR1 and CDR2: MNHEY and SVGAGI. This CDR3 comprises 13 residues. V shed 8 bases, J shed 12 bases, and the junction held 15 bases outside the gene matches.

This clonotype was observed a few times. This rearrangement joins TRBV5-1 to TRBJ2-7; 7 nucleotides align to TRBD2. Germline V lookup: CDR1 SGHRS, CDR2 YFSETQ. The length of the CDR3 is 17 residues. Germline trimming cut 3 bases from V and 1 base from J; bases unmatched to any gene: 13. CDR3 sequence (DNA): TGCGCCAGCAGCTCCGGGGTGGGGCGGGAGAGGTCCTACGAGCAGTACTTC. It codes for CASSSGVGRERSYEQYF.

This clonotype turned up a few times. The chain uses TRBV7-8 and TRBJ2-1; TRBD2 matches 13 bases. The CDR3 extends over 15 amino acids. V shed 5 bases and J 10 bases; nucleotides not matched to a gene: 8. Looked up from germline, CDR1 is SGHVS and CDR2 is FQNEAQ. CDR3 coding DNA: TGTGCCAGCAGCGAGGGGACTAGCGGGGCTCGCGAGCAGTTCTTC. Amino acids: CASSEGTSGAREQFF.

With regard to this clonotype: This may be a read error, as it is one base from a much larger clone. The CDR3 nucleotides read TGTGCCAGCCTTGGTCTAGCGGGGGAGCTGTTTTTT. Amino acids: CASLGLAGELFF. The chain combines TRBV7-6 with TRBJ2-2; maybe TRBD2 (6 bases). With 8 bases removed from V and 8 bases from J, the gap between germline ends came to 12 bases. The CDR3 contains 12 residues. Germline V gene data show CDR1 as SGHVS and CDR2 as FNYEAQ.

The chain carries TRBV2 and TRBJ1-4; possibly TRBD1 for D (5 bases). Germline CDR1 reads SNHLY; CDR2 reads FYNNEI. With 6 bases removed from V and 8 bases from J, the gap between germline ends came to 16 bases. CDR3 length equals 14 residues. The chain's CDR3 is CASSDRGRHEKLFF. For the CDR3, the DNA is TGTGCCAGCAGCGACCGGGGCCGTCACGAAAAACTGTTTTTT. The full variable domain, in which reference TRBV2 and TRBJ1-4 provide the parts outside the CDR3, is EPEVTQTPSHQVTQMGQEVILRCVPISNHLYFYWYRQILGQKVEFLVSFYNNEISEKSEIFDDQFSVERPDGSNFTLKIRSTKLEDSAMYFCASSDRGRHEKLFFGSGTQLSVL.

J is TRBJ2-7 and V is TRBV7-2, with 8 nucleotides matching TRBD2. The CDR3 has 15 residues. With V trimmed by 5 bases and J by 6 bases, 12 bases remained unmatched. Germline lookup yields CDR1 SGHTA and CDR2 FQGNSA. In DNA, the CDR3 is TGTGCCAGCAGCCACCCGGTCCGGGAGGGCTCCGAGCAGTACTTC. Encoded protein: CASSHPVREGSEQYF.